Listed below are T cell receptor beta chains from one sample, sequenced in a study of T cell repertoires in cytomegalovirus infection. Using its own MiXCR run on the reads, TCRdb lists one record per CDR3 protein. The sample consists of 900,000 to 950,000 distinct CDR3 sequences, around 32% of them appearing once. Their antigen targets remain unknown. The input for sequencing was cultured CD8+ T cells from PBMCs, taken from culture after CMV antigen stimulation. These receptors came from a human donor in good health (CMV status not recorded). Some clones in this sample may be carry-over from other donors' samples. The CDR3 runs from the conserved cysteine through the conserved F or W. Each record gives: J gene, CDR3 length, clone size, D gene, V gene, CDR3 DNA, CDR3 protein. The D gene is left open where the match is weak. Part of the rows lack a size; the others show once, few, many or a class for expanded clones.

>TRBJ1-5|18|many|TRBD1|TRBV7-8
TGTGCCAGCAGCGGCCGGGACAGAGGGTTAGGTAGCAATCAGCCCCAGCATTTT
CASSGRDRGLGSNQPQHF
>TRBJ2-5|11|few|.|TRBV2
TGTGCCAGCAAGGGTCGGGAGACCCAGTACTTC
CASKGRETQYF
>TRBJ1-3|14|.|.|TRBV28
TGTGCCAGCAGTTTTGAAGGGGCTGGAAACACCATATATTTT
CASSFEGAGNTIYF
>TRBJ2-6|18|.|TRBD1|TRBV10-3
TGTGCCATCAGTGAGACTGGACAGGGCCTCTCTGGGGCCAACGTCCTGACTTTC
CAISETGQGLSGANVLTF
>TRBJ1-5|14|.|.|TRBV6-2/TRBV6-3
TGTGCCAGCAGTTACTCGGATGTAAATCAGCCCCAGCATTTT
CASSYSDVNQPQHF
>TRBJ2-2|18|.|TRBD2|TRBV11-2
TGTGCCAGCAGCCCGAGGGCTAGCGGGGGGGCCGTCACCGGGGAGCTGTTTTTT
CASSPRASGGAVTGELFF
>TRBJ1-2|13|.|TRBD1|TRBV12-3/TRBV12-4
TGTGCCAGCAGCGAGACAGGGGCTCGGGGCTACACCTTC
CASSETGARGYTF
>TRBJ1-6|16|.|.|TRBV20-1
TGCAGTGCTAGAGATGGATCGGACCGAATGAATTCACCCCTCCACTTT
CSARDGSDRMNSPLHF
>TRBJ1-5|15|.|.|TRBV2
TGTGCCAGCAGTGCTTTTGACGAAAGCAATCAGCCCCAGCATTTT
CASSAFDESNQPQHF
>TRBJ1-1|15|few|.|TRBV25-1
TGTGCCAGCAGTGAGTTTGGGAAGGCGAACACTGAAGCTTTCTTT
CASSEFGKANTEAFF
>TRBJ2-1|13|.|.|TRBV27
TGTGCCAGCAGTTTATCGGGGGTCCTTGAGCAGTTCTTC
CASSLSGVLEQFF
>TRBJ2-1|11|few|.|TRBV19
TGTGCCAGTAGTATAGGCCTGTTGGAGTTCTTC
CASSIGLLEFF
>TRBJ2-2|15|.|.|TRBV4-1
TGCGCCAGCAGCCAAGGCAGGGATCGAGCCGGGGAGCTGTTTTTT
CASSQGRDRAGELFF
>TRBJ1-3|18|many|TRBD1|TRBV7-8
TGTGCCAGCAGCCCTTATGGCCCTCCGACAGGGGTCGGAAACACCATATATTTT
CASSPYGPPTGVGNTIYF
>TRBJ2-3|15|.|.|TRBV24-1
TGTGCCACCAGTGAGACCCGGGACATCACAGATACGCAGTATTTT
CATSETRDITDTQYF
>TRBJ2-1|15|.|.|TRBV12-3/TRBV12-4
TGTGCCAGCAGCCCCGGTCCGGGGGGCCCCGGTGAGCAGTTCTTC
CASSPGPGGPGEQFF
>TRBJ1-1|16|few|TRBD1|TRBV7-6
TGTGCCAGCAGCTTAGCCCCGGGACAGGCGGGCGCTGAAGCTTTCTTT
CASSLAPGQAGAEAFF
>TRBJ2-6|15|.|.|TRBV6-1
TGTGCCAGCAGTCGTTTTAGCTCTGGGGCCAACGTCCTGACTTTC
CASSRFSSGANVLTF
>TRBJ1-1|15|few|.|TRBV12-5
TGTGCTAGTGGTTTGGTACGGCCTGCGAGCACTGAAGCTTTCTTT
CASGLVRPASTEAFF
>TRBJ1-2|12|.|.|TRBV12-3/TRBV12-4
TGTGCCAGCATTTCTAGGGCGGATGGCTACACCTTC
CASISRADGYTF
>TRBJ2-7|17|.|TRBD1|TRBV2
TGTGCCAGCAGTGAAACCGACAGGGGACGGGGCTCCTACGAGCAGTACTTC
CASSETDRGRGSYEQYF
>TRBJ1-5|14|.|.|TRBV6-2/TRBV6-3
TGTGCCAGCAATGGGCAGCTTAGCAATCAGCCCCAGCATTTT
CASNGQLSNQPQHF
>TRBJ2-7|15|few|TRBD1|TRBV19
TGTGCCAGTAGTGGACAGGGGATGGTCGCCTACGAGCAGTACTTC
CASSGQGMVAYEQYF
>TRBJ2-7|13|.|TRBD1|TRBV9
TGTGCCAGCAGCGTAGGACAGGGCGACGAGCAGTACTTC
CASSVGQGDEQYF
>TRBJ2-1|14|few|.|TRBV19
TGTGCCAGTAGTACCGACCTTTGGGGGCTGGAACAGTTCTTC
CASSTDLWGLEQFF